The rows below give T cell receptor beta chains drawn from one sample of a study of CD8+CD57+ T cells in acquired aplastic anemia. One entry per CDR3 protein, called by TCRdb with MiXCR from the reads. The profile shows some 200,000 distinct CDR3 sequences, less than 60% of them singletons. The sample comprised sorted CD4+, CD8+, or CD8+CD57+ T cells (not recorded which) from PBMCs. These receptors were taken from a human donor with aplastic anemia. Each CDR3 is given with its conserved first and last residue. The order of the fields is V gene, J gene, clone size, D gene, CDR3 DNA, CDR3 protein. D genes are given only for firm matches. Size is omitted from some rows. Given values are once, few, many or a class for expanded clones.

TRBV10-3	TRBJ2-1	few	TRBD2	TGTGCCATCAGTGAGGGACTAGCGGACAATGAGCAGTTCTTC	CAISEGLADNEQFF
TRBV24-1	TRBJ2-1	.	.	TGTGCCACCAGTGATTGGGGCGCTGACAGCCCCAACAATGAGCAGCTCTTC	CATSDWGADSPNNEQLF
TRBV19	TRBJ1-5	.	TRBD1	TGTGCCAGTATGAGGACAGGGAGGAACCAGCCCCAGCATTTT	CASMRTGRNQPQHF
TRBV24-1	TRBJ2-1	.	.	TGTGCCACCAGTGGGCAGGGAGACGCCTACAATGAGCAGTTCTTC	CATSGQGDAYNEQFF
TRBV9	TRBJ2-7	many	.	TGTGCCAGCAGCCTACACACTGGCGCCTTCTCCTACGAGCAGTACTTC	CASSLHTGAFSYEQYF
TRBV2	TRBJ2-7	.	.	TGTGCCAGCAGTGACCCAGGGACTCCCGCCTACGAGCAGTACTTC	CASSDPGTPAYEQYF
TRBV20-1	TRBJ2-2	.	.	TGCAGTGCTAGAGCCACGCCCAGCAGCGACACCGGGGAGCTGTTTTTT	CSARATPSSDTGELFF
TRBV19	TRBJ1-6	.	.	TGTGCCAGTAGCGCGACAGGCGCGTATAATTCACCCCTCCACTTT	CASSATGAYNSPLHF
TRBV4-2	TRBJ1-2	many	TRBD1	TGTGCCAGCAGCCCTCCCCGACAGGGAGGAAACTATGGCTACACCTTC	CASSPPRQGGNYGYTF
TRBV6-1	TRBJ1-5	.	.	TGTGCCAGCAGCCCCTACCGTAGCAATCAGCCCCAGCATTTT	CASSPYRSNQPQHF
TRBV10-3	TRBJ1-3	.	TRBD1	TGTGCCATCAGTGGACAGGGGGATGGAAACACCATATATTTT	CAISGQGDGNTIYF
TRBV9	TRBJ2-5	.	TRBD1	TGTGCCAGCAGCGTAGACAGGGGCCGATCCGCAGAAGAGACCCAGTACTTC	CASSVDRGRSAEETQYF
TRBV10-1	TRBJ1-5	few	.	TGCGCCCCAACCGGGACGCGGTGGGTTCCCCAGCATTTT	CAPTGTRWVPQHF
TRBV20-1	TRBJ1-5	many	TRBD1	TGCAGTGCCTTGAAGACAGGGGAGCGGCAGCCCCAGCATTTT	CSALKTGERQPQHF
TRBV5-8	TRBJ2-7	.	.	TGTGCCAGTGCCCTACGGCAGGGTTACGAGCAGTACTTC	CASALRQGYEQYF
TRBV3-1	TRBJ1-1	.	.	TGTGCCAGCAGCGGGGTACCGGACACTGAAGCTTTCTTT	CASSGVPDTEAFF
TRBV25-1	TRBJ2-1	.	.	TGTGCCAGCAGTGAATGGAGAGGGACGGTCTTC	CASSEWRGTVF
TRBV28	TRBJ2-7	few	TRBD2	TGTGCCAGCAGTTTATCTCGTGGGACTAGAGTCGAGCAGTACTTC	CASSLSRGTRVEQYF
TRBV11-1	TRBJ2-2	.	.	TGTGCCAGCAGCCAGGGTCCCCAGGGCTGTGCGAACACCGGGGAGCTGTTTTTT	CASSQGPQGCANTGELFF
TRBV11-2	TRBJ2-2	.	TRBD2	TGTGCCAGCAGCATTCTTGTCGGGAGGACGGTCGGGGAGCTGTTTTTT	CASSILVGRTVGELFF
TRBV4-1	TRBJ2-1	many	.	TGCGCCAGCAGCCAAGTCCACTACTTCTCCTACAATGAGCAGTTCTTC	CASSQVHYFSYNEQFF
TRBV20-1	TRBJ2-3	many	TRBD2	TGCAGTGCTAGGGTTGGGACTAGCGGGACGAATACGCAGTATTTT	CSARVGTSGTNTQYF
TRBV19	TRBJ2-1	many	TRBD2	TGTGCCAGTAGTATAGGGGCTAGCGGACACTACAATGAGCAGTTCTTC	CASSIGASGHYNEQFF
TRBV24-1	TRBJ2-7	.	.	TGTGCCATCAGTGATGGAATCCGGTGGGGCAGGGACGAGCAGTACTTC	CAISDGIRWGRDEQYF
TRBV10-3	TRBJ2-1	.	TRBD2	TGTGCCATCAGTGGACTAGCGGGAGCCAATGAGCAGTTCTTC	CAISGLAGANEQFF
TRBV7-2	TRBJ2-5	many	.	TGTGCCAGCAGCCCAGACCCAGAGACCCAGTACTTC	CASSPDPETQYF
TRBV11-2	TRBJ2-5	.	.	TGTGCCAGCAGCCAAGATTCGGGGGAGACCCAGTACTTC	CASSQDSGETQYF
TRBV6-6	TRBJ1-1	many	.	TGTGCCAGCAGTTACGGTGGGGGGCGGGACGAAGCTTTCTTT	CASSYGGGRDEAFF
TRBV7-2	TRBJ1-1	many	.	TGTGCCAGCAGCTTAGTGCTGGGCGGGAACACTGAAGCTTTCTTT	CASSLVLGGNTEAFF
TRBV7-9	TRBJ2-7	few	.	TGTGCCAGCGTGCTTGGGAGCTCCTACGAGCAGTACTTC	CASVLGSSYEQYF
TRBV15	TRBJ2-7	.	.	TGTGCCACCAGCAGAGAGGGGAGGACGGGGTTCCACGAGCAGTACTTC	CATSREGRTGFHEQYF
TRBV7-9	TRBJ2-5	few	.	TGTGCCAGCAGCTTAGGGATGGAGACCCAGTACTTC	CASSLGMETQYF
TRBV5-1	TRBJ2-3	.	TRBD2	TGCGCCAGCAGCAAAGTGACTAGCGGGGGCTCGGGCACAGATACGCAGTATTTT	CASSKVTSGGSGTDTQYF
TRBV12-3/TRBV12-4	TRBJ2-7	many	.	TGTGCCAGCAGTTTCGGTCGGTCCTACGAGCAGTACTTC	CASSFGRSYEQYF
TRBV6-1	TRBJ1-5	.	.	TGTGCCAGCAGTATGAATAGCAATCAGCCCCAGCATTTT	CASSMNSNQPQHF
TRBV10-3	TRBJ2-7	.	TRBD2	TGTGCCACGGCGGGACTAACAAACTCCTACGAGCAGTACTTC	CATAGLTNSYEQYF
TRBV12-3/TRBV12-4	TRBJ2-7	.	TRBD2	TGTGCCAGCAACCCGGGACTAGCGGATTACTACGAGCAGTACTTC	CASNPGLADYYEQYF